This T cell receptor (beta chain) came from a study of blood T cell repertoires in COVID-19. Clones were read by immunoSEQ multiplex PCR, and TCRdb kept only the in-frame ones, dropping some. Among fewer than 200,000 clones listed, 74% were seen once. The source is a woman aged 80 or over with acute or convalescent COVID-19. Sequenced: peripheral blood.

The CDR3 loop is CASKEGVGRSTDTQYF. The CDR3, as DNA: TGTGCCAGCAAAGAAGGTGTCGGGAGGAGCACAGATACGCAGTATTTT. The rearrangement links TRBV6-6 to TRBJ2-3; 7 bases align to TRBD2. The CDR3 is 16 residues long. Germline V lookup: CDR1 MNHNY, CDR2 SVGAGI (reference sequence). With 7 bases clipped from V and 0 bases from J, the junction kept 10 bases outside the gene matches.